The present T cell receptor beta chain was sequenced within a study of cytomegalovirus exposure and HLA in healthy donors. This clone was found once. Antigen specificity is unknown. The PCR was carried out with 60 Vbeta primers and 13 Jbeta primers. Method: immunoSEQ multiplex PCR; TCRdb's copy keeps in-frame clones and lacks some. The sample lists 220,000 or so clones; approximately 82% were seen once. Study-level points and caveats: Reported performance of the classifier showed diagnosis of cytomegalovirus status with high specificity and sensitivity. Several top significant clusters appeared, in a later analysis, to be linked to common viral pathogens.

Sequencing was done on a sample of PBMCs. The origin of this receptor is a male donor in good health and CMV-seronegative.

DNA for the CDR3: TGTGCCATCAGTGATATTGGACTAGCGGGAGCTACACCCAATGAGCAGTTCTTC. Translated, it gives CAISDIGLAGATPNEQFF. J is TRBJ2-1 and V is TRBV10-3; 13 bases are shared with TRBD2. The CDR3 consists of 18 residues. In germline, CDR1 is ENHRY, CDR2 SYGVKD. The V gene end was trimmed by 3 bases and the J gene end by 6 bases; junction bases not matched to a gene: 11.